The entry below describes one T cell receptor beta chain. Its cognate antigen is unknown. This entry belongs to a study of cytomegalovirus exposure and HLA in healthy donors. Study conclusions and caveats: DRB1 had the most TCR associations and HLA-C the fewest, a later analysis found, with rates varying by HLA locus. Near-uniform donor sequencing depth was presumed by presence/absence analyses. With later analysis, a missense DCLRE1C variant became linked to TCR beta V- and J-gene trimming. About 87% or about 30% of the time was how often most TCR beta V segments were productive, according to an earlier analysis.

This CDR3 spans 15 amino acids. J gave up 6 bases and V 8 bases, and 10 bases lay outside the gene matches. Looked up from germline, CDR1 is MNHNS and CDR2 is SASEGT. 13 Jbeta primers and 60 Vbeta primers were used for the PCR. The table came from immunoSEQ multiplex PCR; TCRdb's copy has only in-frame clones and leaves some out. The sample lists roughly 180,000 clones; roughly 80% were seen once. Input material: PBMCs. This sequence joins TRBV6-1 and TRBJ2-1, with 10 nucleotides matching TRBD2. The receptor was derived from a man aged 30-40 years in good health and CMV-seronegative. CDR3 DNA sequence: TGTGCCAGCGCCTGGACTAGCGGTTGGGCCAATGAGCAGTTCTTC. It translates to CASAWTSGWANEQFF.